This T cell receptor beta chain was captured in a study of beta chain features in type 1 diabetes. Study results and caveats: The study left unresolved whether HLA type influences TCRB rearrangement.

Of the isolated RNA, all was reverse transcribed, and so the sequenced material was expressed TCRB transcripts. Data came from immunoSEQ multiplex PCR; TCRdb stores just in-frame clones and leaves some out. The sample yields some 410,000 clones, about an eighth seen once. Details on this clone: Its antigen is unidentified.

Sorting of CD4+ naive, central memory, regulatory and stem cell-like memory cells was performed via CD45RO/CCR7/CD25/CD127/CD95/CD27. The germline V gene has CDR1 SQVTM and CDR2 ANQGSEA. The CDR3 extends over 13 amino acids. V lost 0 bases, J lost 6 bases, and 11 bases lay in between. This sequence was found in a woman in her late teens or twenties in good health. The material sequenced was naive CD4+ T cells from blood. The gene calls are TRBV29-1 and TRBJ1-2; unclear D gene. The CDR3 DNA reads TGCAGCGTTGAAGATCCGACGTCAAATGGCTACACCTTC. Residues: CSVEDPTSNGYTF.